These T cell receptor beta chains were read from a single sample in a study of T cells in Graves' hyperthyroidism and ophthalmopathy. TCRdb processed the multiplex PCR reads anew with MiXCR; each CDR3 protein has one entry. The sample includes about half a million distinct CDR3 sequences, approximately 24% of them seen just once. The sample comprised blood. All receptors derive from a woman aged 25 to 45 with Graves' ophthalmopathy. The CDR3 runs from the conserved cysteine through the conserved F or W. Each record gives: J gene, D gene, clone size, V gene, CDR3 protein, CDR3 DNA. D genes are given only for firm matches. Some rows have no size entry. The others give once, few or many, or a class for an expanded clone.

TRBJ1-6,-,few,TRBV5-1,CASSLYQGGRSPLHF,TGCGCCAGCAGCTTGTACCAGGGCGGCCGTTCACCCCTCCACTTT
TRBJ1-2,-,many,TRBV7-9,CASSLTSARGYTF,TGTGCCAGCAGCTTAACTTCGGCGAGGGGCTACACCTTC
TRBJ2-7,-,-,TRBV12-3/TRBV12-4,CASSFGGGTYEQYF,TGTGCCAGCAGTTTTGGAGGGGGCACCTACGAGCAGTACTTC
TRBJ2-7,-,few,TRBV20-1,CSARDLEAGAHYEQYF,TGCAGTGCTAGAGATCTCGAGGCAGGGGCCCACTACGAGCAGTACTTC
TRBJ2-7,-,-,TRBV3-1,CASSPLLIGIPYEQYF,TGTGCCAGCAGCCCACTCCTTATCGGGATCCCCTACGAGCAGTACTTC
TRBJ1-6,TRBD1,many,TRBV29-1,CSVGGTANSPLHF,TGCAGCGTTGGAGGGACAGCCAATTCACCCCTCCACTTT
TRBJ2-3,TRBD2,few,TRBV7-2,CASSLAGLAGITDTQYF,TGTGCCAGCAGCTTAGCCGGACTAGCGGGTATCACAGATACGCAGTATTTT
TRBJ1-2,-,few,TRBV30,CAGSTDTYYGYTF,TGTGCCGGATCGACAGATACCTACTATGGCTACACCTTC
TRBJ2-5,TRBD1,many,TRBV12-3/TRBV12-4,CASSYSGDRETQYF,TGTGCCAGCAGCTACTCAGGGGACAGGGAGACCCAGTACTTC
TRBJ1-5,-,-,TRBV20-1,CSARELGNQPQHF,TGCAGTGCTAGAGAGCTGGGCAATCAGCCCCAGCATTTT
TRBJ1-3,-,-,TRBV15,CATSTESGEAPRYF,TGTGCCACCAGCACAGAAAGCGGGGAGGCCCCCAGATATTTT
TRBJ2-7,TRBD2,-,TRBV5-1,CASSAKPLAGKDYEQYF,TGCGCCAGCAGCGCGAAACCACTAGCGGGGAAAGACTACGAGCAGTACTTC
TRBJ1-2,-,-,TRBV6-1,CAGSTGTPGYTF,TGTGCCGGCTCAACCGGGACCCCAGGCTACACCTTC
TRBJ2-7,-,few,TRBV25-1,CASSEWGYERYF,TGTGCCAGCAGTGAATGGGGTTACGAGCGGTACTTC
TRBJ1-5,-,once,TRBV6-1,CASRATGFRGQPQHF,TGTGCCAGCAGGGCCACAGGGTTCCGTGGTCAGCCCCAGCATTTT
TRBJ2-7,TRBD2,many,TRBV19,CASSTGLAGGRPYEQYF,TGTGCCAGTAGTACCGGACTAGCGGGGGGACGTCCCTACGAGCAGTACTTC
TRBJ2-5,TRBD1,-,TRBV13,CASSRRGRGETQYF,TGTGCCAGCAGCCGCAGGGGGCGCGGGGAGACCCAGTACTTC
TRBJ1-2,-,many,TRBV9,CASSADGGYYGYTF,TGTGCCAGCAGCGCGGACGGGGGCTACTATGGCTACACCTTC
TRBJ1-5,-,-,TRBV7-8,CASSLSGGTQHF,TGTGCCAGCAGTTTATCTGGGGGTACCCAGCATTTT
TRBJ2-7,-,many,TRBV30,CAWSVRSTNYEQYF,TGTGCCTGGAGTGTACGGTCCACCAACTACGAGCAGTACTTC
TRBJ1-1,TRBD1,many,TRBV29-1,CSADTGGWEAFF,TGCAGCGCAGATACAGGGGGCTGGGAAGCTTTCTTT
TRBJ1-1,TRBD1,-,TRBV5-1,CASSPTGGEDTEAFF,TGCGCCAGCAGCCCGACAGGGGGTGAGGACACTGAAGCTTTCTTT
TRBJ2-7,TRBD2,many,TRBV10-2,CASRLAGDPYEQYF,TGCGCCAGCAGATTAGCGGGGGATCCCTACGAGCAGTACTTC
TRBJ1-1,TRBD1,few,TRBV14,CASSKTGQGFGEAFF,TGTGCCAGCAGCAAAACAGGACAGGGTTTTGGTGAAGCTTTCTTT
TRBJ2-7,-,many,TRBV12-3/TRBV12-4,CASSLTGSYEQYF,TGTGCCAGCAGTTTAACAGGGTCCTACGAGCAGTACTTC
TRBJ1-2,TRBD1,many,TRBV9,CASSGGTGAGYTF,TGTGCCAGCAGCGGGGGTACAGGGGCTGGCTACACCTTC
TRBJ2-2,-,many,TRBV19,CASRDPGNTGELFF,TGTGCCAGTAGAGATCCAGGGAACACCGGGGAGCTGTTTTTT
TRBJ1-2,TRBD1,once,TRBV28,CATSLSNLGQTNYGYTF,TGTGCCACCTCCCTTTCGAACTTGGGACAGACTAACTATGGCTACACCTTC
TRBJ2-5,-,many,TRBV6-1,CASRSLPGQETQYF,TGTGCCAGTCGGTCCCTCCCAGGCCAAGAGACCCAGTACTTC
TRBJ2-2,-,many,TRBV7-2,CASSLVPAGELFF,TGTGCCAGCAGCTTAGTCCCAGCCGGGGAGCTGTTTTTT
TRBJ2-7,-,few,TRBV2,CASSVQSGAYEQYF,TGTGCCAGCAGTGTCCAGTCGGGAGCTTACGAGCAGTACTTC
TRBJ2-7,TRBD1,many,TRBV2,CASLDWQGAGEQYF,TGTGCCAGCCTGGATTGGCAGGGGGCAGGGGAGCAGTACTTC
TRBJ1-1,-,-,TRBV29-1,CSVAATGLMNTEAFF,TGCAGCGTGGCCGCTACGGGACTCATGAACACTGAAGCTTTCTTT
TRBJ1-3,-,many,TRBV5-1,CASSHTGDSGNTIYF,TGCGCCAGCAGCCACACTGGGGACTCTGGAAACACCATATATTTT
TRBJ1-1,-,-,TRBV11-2,CASSSQMGGSEAFF,TGTGCCAGCAGCTCGCAGATGGGGGGCTCTGAAGCTTTCTTT
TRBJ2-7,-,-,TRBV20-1,CSAPTEGYEQYF,TGCAGTGCACCGACCGAGGGGTACGAGCAGTACTTC
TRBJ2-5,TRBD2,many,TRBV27,CASSFPGGETQYF,TGTGCCAGCAGTTTTCCGGGGGGAGAGACCCAGTACTTC
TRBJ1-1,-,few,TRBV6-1,CASSEGELNTEAFF,TGTGCCAGCAGTGAGGGAGAACTGAACACTGAAGCTTTCTTT
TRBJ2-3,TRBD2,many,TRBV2,CASSDNGGADTDTQYF,TGTGCCAGCAGTGATAACGGGGGGGCGGACACAGATACGCAGTATTTT
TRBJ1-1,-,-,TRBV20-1,CSAYINTEAFF,TGCAGTGCTTACATAAACACTGAAGCTTTCTTT
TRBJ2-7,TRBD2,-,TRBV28,CASREPAGGGEQYF,TGTGCCAGCAGAGAACCAGCGGGAGGGGGGGAGCAGTACTTC